This is a list of T cell receptor beta chains from one sample in a study of T cells in Graves' hyperthyroidism and ophthalmopathy. TCRdb passed the multiplex PCR reads through MiXCR, listing each CDR3 protein once. Seen here are 450,000 to 550,000 distinct CDR3 sequences, less than 25% observed once, and the top ten hold about 11%. Sequenced sample: blood. All receptors come from a woman aged 25-40 years with Graves' ophthalmopathy. The CDR3 runs from the conserved cysteine through the conserved F or W. A D gene is named only where the DNA matches it firmly. The listing skips clone size in some rows; elsewhere it reads once, few, many or a size class.

>TRBJ1-1|TRBV7-9|many|.
TGTGCCAGCAGCTTAGTCACGGGGGCGCGAGCTTTCTTT
CASSLVTGARAFF
>TRBJ2-7|TRBV7-3|many|.
TGTGCCAGCAGCTTACAGGGACCCCCGAGCTCCTACGAGCAGTACTTC
CASSLQGPPSSYEQYF
>TRBJ1-5|TRBV6-5|many|.
TGTGCCAGCCCCAAAGGAGGAGGGAGCGATCAGCCCCAGCATTTT
CASPKGGGSDQPQHF
>TRBJ2-6|TRBV6-1|few|.
TGTGCCAGCAGTGAATTAGCTGGGGCCAACGTCCTGACTTTC
CASSELAGANVLTF
>TRBJ1-1|TRBV6-5|many|.
TGTGCCAGCAGTTACATAGAGAACACTGAAGCTTTCTTT
CASSYIENTEAFF
>TRBJ1-5|TRBV6-5|many|.
TGTGCCAGCAGTTACTCGGCCAGGGTTAATCAGCCCCAGCATTTT
CASSYSARVNQPQHF
>TRBJ2-7|TRBV30|many|TRBD1
TGTGCCTGGTCACAGGGGGTGCTGGCCGAGCAGTACTTC
CAWSQGVLAEQYF
>TRBJ1-1|TRBV19|many|TRBD1
TGTGCCAGTAGTATCGAGGGGGCGCCTGGCACTGAAGCTTTCTTT
CASSIEGAPGTEAFF
>TRBJ1-1|TRBV20-1|few|.
TGCAGTGCTAGACAAAGGGGGGCGAACACTGAAGCTTTCTTT
CSARQRGANTEAFF
>TRBJ2-7|TRBV25-1|.|.
TGTGCCAGCAGTGAATCCTCCTTACCCTACGAGCAGTACTTC
CASSESSLPYEQYF
>TRBJ1-1|TRBV4-3|many|.
TGCGCCAGCAGCCAAGAGGTCGGCAGCTCTACTGAAGCTTTCTTT
CASSQEVGSSTEAFF
>TRBJ1-3|TRBV6-1|.|TRBD1
TGTGCCAGCAGTCGCGGGTTCCCCGGGACAGTTGACACCATATATTTT
CASSRGFPGTVDTIYF
>TRBJ2-5|TRBV6-2/TRBV6-3|many|.
TGTGCCAGCAGTTACCTCCTCGGTGTCCCTCGTATAACACAAGAGACCCAGTACTTC
CASSYLLGVPRITQETQYF
>TRBJ1-2|TRBV30|.|.
TGTGCCTGGAGCCGGCAGGGTCGACCCTATGGCTACACCTTC
CAWSRQGRPYGYTF
>TRBJ1-1|TRBV20-1|.|TRBD1
TGCAGTGCCCCGACAGGGGCCACCTTTGAAGCTTTCTTT
CSAPTGATFEAFF
>TRBJ2-7|TRBV20-1|few|TRBD2
TGCAGTGGGGCGGGGGAGACCTACGAGCAGTACTTC
CSGAGETYEQYF
>TRBJ2-7|TRBV11-2|many|.
TGTGCCAGCAGCTTTCCCGACGGCCTTTACGAGCAGTACTTC
CASSFPDGLYEQYF
>TRBJ2-4|TRBV2|many|TRBD2
TGTGCCAGCAGTGAAGAAGGGAGGGCCTCGAACATTCAGTACTTC
CASSEEGRASNIQYF
>TRBJ1-2|TRBV12-3/TRBV12-4|many|.
TGTGCCAGCACATCCCTCGGGGGGTACTCTGCTGGCTACACCTTC
CASTSLGGYSAGYTF
>TRBJ1-1|TRBV12-3/TRBV12-4|many|TRBD1
TGTGTCAGCAGGGCAGGGGGCATCACTGAAGCTTTCTTT
CVSRAGGITEAFF
>TRBJ2-7|TRBV6-5|many|.
TGTGCCAGCTTAGGATCGGGCGAGCAGTACTTC
CASLGSGEQYF
>TRBJ1-2|TRBV2|many|.
TGTGCCAGCGGCAGCAGCAGCTATGGCTACACCTTC
CASGSSSYGYTF
>TRBJ1-5|TRBV2|.|.
TGTGCCAGCAGTGAGTTGTCTTCGAGTTATAGCAATCAGCCCCAGCATTTT
CASSELSSSYSNQPQHF
>TRBJ1-2|TRBV5-4|many|TRBD1
TGTGCCAGCAGCTTCGCAGGGGGCGCAGATGGCTACACCTTC
CASSFAGGADGYTF
>TRBJ1-1|TRBV13|few|TRBD1
TGTGCCAGCAGGGGACAGGGGGCTTCTGAAGCTTTCTTT
CASRGQGASEAFF
>TRBJ1-5|TRBV6-2/TRBV6-3|.|.
TGTGCCAGGTTGGGCGGAATCAATCAGCCCCAGCATTTT
CARLGGINQPQHF
>TRBJ2-2|TRBV12-3/TRBV12-4|many|.
TGTGCCAGCAGAACCCTAAACGGGGAGCTGTTTTTT
CASRTLNGELFF
>TRBJ1-1|TRBV7-3|.|.
TGTGCCAGCAGCTTACTGATGAGCACTGAAGCTTTCTTT
CASSLLMSTEAFF
>TRBJ2-7|TRBV6-1|.|TRBD1
TGTGCCAGCAGTGAATGGGAGACAGGGACCTACGAGCAGTACTTC
CASSEWETGTYEQYF
>TRBJ2-5|TRBV19|many|.
TGTGCCAGTAGTATAGATCATAACGGCCAAGAGACCCAGTACTTC
CASSIDHNGQETQYF
>TRBJ1-5|TRBV24-1|many|.
TGTGCCACCAGCCGAGGGAATCAGCCCCAGCATTTT
CATSRGNQPQHF
>TRBJ1-5|TRBV19|many|.
TGTGCCACCCAGGCGGGAGGATATGGCAATCAGCCCCAGCATTTT
CATQAGGYGNQPQHF
>TRBJ2-4|TRBV27|many|TRBD1
TGTGCCAGCAGTTCAACGAACAGGGGAATAGCCAAAAACATTCAGTACTTC
CASSSTNRGIAKNIQYF
>TRBJ1-1|TRBV12-3/TRBV12-4|many|.
TGTGCCAGCAGTTTTTCCCCGGGAGGGACTGAAGCTTTCTTT
CASSFSPGGTEAFF
>TRBJ2-5|TRBV7-9|.|.
TGTGCCAGCAGCTTAGCGAGGACTAACAAAGAGACCCAGTACTTC
CASSLARTNKETQYF
>TRBJ1-1|TRBV11-2|few|.
TGTGCCAGCAGCTCCAGACGGACTCCCCATTTGATGAACACTGAAGCTTTCTTT
CASSSRRTPHLMNTEAFF
>TRBJ1-1|TRBV27|.|TRBD1
TGTGCCAGCAGTTCTACAGGGGGTAGTTACACTGAAGCTTTCTTT
CASSSTGGSYTEAFF
>TRBJ2-2|TRBV20-1|.|.
TGCAGTGCTAGAGGCGCTTTTAACACCGGGGAGCTGTTTTTT
CSARGAFNTGELFF
>TRBJ1-2|TRBV3-1|many|TRBD1
TGTGCCAGCAGCCAAGCCTTCGGGGACAGGGGGCGCCGGAGCCATGGCTACACCTTC
CASSQAFGDRGRRSHGYTF
>TRBJ2-2|TRBV29-1|many|TRBD1
TGCAGCGGCAAAACAGGGGGCGCTGGGACCACCGGGGAGCTGTTTTTT
CSGKTGGAGTTGELFF
>TRBJ1-1|TRBV12-3/TRBV12-4|.|TRBD1
TGTGCCAGCAGTTTATACCCGGGACAGACCGAAGCTTTCTTT
CASSLYPGQTEAFF
>TRBJ1-2|TRBV7-9|many|.
TGTGCCAGCAGCTTAGTTGCCCGCGGCTACACCTTC
CASSLVARGYTF
>TRBJ1-5|TRBV7-2|few|.
TGTGCCAGCAGCGCAAATAATCAGCCCCAGCATTTT
CASSANNQPQHF
>TRBJ1-3|TRBV6-5|many|.
TGTGCCAGCAGTTACGGTGGGGGCATCTCTGGAAACACCATATATTTT
CASSYGGGISGNTIYF
>TRBJ1-5|TRBV27|many|.
TGTGCCAGCAGTTTTAACGGCTATAGCAATCAGCCCCAGCATTTT
CASSFNGYSNQPQHF
>TRBJ2-5|TRBV20-1|.|.
TGCAGTGCTAGACACGGGATGGGGGAGACCCAGTACTTC
CSARHGMGETQYF
>TRBJ2-4|TRBV11-3|.|TRBD1
TGTGCCAGCAGCTTAAGTTGGGGACAGGGAAGAGAAAACATTCAGTACTTC
CASSLSWGQGRENIQYF
>TRBJ2-5|TRBV20-1|.|.
TGCAGTGCTCCTGACACAGCGAGCGGCCAAGAGACCCAGTACTTC
CSAPDTASGQETQYF